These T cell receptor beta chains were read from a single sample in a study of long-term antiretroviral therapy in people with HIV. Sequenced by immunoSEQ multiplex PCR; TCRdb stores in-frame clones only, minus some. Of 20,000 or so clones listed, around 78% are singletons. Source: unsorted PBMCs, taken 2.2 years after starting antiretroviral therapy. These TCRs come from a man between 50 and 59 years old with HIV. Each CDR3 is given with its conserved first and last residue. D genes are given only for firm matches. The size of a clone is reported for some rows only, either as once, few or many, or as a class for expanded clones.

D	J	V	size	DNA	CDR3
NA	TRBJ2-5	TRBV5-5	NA	TGTGCCAGCAGCAGTTACCCTGACAGGACGGCGACCCAGTACTTC	CASSSYPDRTATQYF
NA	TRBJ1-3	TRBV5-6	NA	TGTGCCAGCAGCTCCGGTTTCAATGGAAACACCATATATTTT	CASSSGFNGNTIYF
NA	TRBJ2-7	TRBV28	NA	TGTGCCAGCAGTCGACAGAGCTACGAGCAGTACTTC	CASSRQSYEQYF
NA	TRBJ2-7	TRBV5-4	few	TGTGCCAGCAGCTTGGACGGCGTCAGCTACGAGCAGTACTTC	CASSLDGVSYEQYF
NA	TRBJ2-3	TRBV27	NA	TGTGCCAGCAGTACCGCCTTCAAACCAGATACGCAGTATTTT	CASSTAFKPDTQYF
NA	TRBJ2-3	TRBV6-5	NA	TGTGCCAGCAGCCGGGGGACAGTCAGCACAGATACGCAGTATTTT	CASSRGTVSTDTQYF
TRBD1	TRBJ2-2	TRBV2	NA	TGTGCCAGCAGGGCAGACAGGGTTCGTTCCGGGGAGCTGTTTTTT	CASRADRVRSGELFF
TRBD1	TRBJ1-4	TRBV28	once	TGTGCCAGCAGTCTTGAGGGGGAGGGGGCTGCAACTAATGAAAAACTGTTTTTT	CASSLEGEGAATNEKLFF
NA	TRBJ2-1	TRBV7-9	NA	TGTGCCAGCAGCTTAGAGTCAGCGGGTCACTACAATGAGCAGTTCTTC	CASSLESAGHYNEQFF
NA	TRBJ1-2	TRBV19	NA	TGTGCCAGTCGACCCACCGGCTCTGGCTACACCTTC	CASRPTGSGYTF
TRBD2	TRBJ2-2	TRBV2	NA	TGTGCCAGCAGCTTTCGACTAGCGGGTGGGGGGGAGCTGTTTTTT	CASSFRLAGGGELFF
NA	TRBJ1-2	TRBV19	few	TGTGCCAGTACCTCCTCGGACAGTGAGGACTACACCTTC	CASTSSDSEDYTF
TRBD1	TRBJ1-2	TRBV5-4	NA	TGTGCCAGCAGCTTCGGCAGGGGGAGCTATGGCTACACCTTC	CASSFGRGSYGYTF
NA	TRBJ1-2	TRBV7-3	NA	TGTGCCAGCAGCCTATCCCCAGGGGATGGCTACACCTTC	CASSLSPGDGYTF
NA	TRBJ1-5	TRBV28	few	TGTGCCAGCGGGTACAGGAGTAGCAATCAGCCCCAGCATTTT	CASGYRSSNQPQHF
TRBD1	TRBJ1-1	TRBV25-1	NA	TGTGCCGGAAAGACAGGGGGCTGGAACACTGAAGCTTTCTTT	CAGKTGGWNTEAFF
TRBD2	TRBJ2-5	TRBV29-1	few	TGCAGCGCGAGGGAGGGTGAAGAGACCCAGTACTTC	CSAREGEETQYF
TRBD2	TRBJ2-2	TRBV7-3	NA	TGTGCCAGCAGCACAGTAGCGGGGCCCAACACCGGGGAGCTGTTTTTT	CASSTVAGPNTGELFF
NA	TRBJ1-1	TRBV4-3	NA	TGCGCCAGCAGCCTAGATAGGACAGCGAACACTGAAGCTTTCTTT	CASSLDRTANTEAFF
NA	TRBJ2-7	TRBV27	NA	TGTGCCAGCAGTAACATTGGCCTAACCGAGCAGTACTTC	CASSNIGLTEQYF
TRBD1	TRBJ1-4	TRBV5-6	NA	TGTGCCAGCAGTCAAACAGGGGGGAATGAAAAACTGTTTTTT	CASSQTGGNEKLFF
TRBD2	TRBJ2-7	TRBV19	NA	TGTGCCAGTAGTATGGCGGGGGGCCCCTACGAGCAGTACTTC	CASSMAGGPYEQYF
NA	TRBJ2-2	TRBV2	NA	TGTGCCAGCAGTCTCCACACCGGGGAGCTGTTTTTT	CASSLHTGELFF
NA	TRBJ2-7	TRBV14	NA	TGTGCCAGCAGCCAATATTCCCCCCCGGGTGCGTACGAGCAGTACTTC	CASSQYSPPGAYEQYF
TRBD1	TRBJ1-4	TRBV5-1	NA	TGCGCCAGCAGCCCCGGGACAGGGACCACTAATGAAAAACTGTTTTTT	CASSPGTGTTNEKLFF
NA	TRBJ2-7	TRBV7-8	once	TGTGCCAGCAGCTTCCAGACAGGAAGGAACGAGCAGTACTTC	CASSFQTGRNEQYF
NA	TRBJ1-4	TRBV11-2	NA	TGTGCCAGCAGCCATCAGATGAATGAAAAACTGTTTTTT	CASSHQMNEKLFF
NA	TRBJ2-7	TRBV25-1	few	TGTGCCAGCAGTGCATCCTCCTACGAGCAGTACTTC	CASSASSYEQYF
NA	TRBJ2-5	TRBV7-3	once	TGTGCCAGCAGCTTATTTGGCGAAGGAGAGACCCAGTACTTC	CASSLFGEGETQYF
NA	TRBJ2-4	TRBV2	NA	TGTGCCAGCAGTCAGGGGGGGGCCAAAAACATTCAGTACTTC	CASSQGGAKNIQYF
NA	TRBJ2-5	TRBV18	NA	TGTGCCAGCTCATTACAGGGAGGAGAGACCCAGTACTTC	CASSLQGGETQYF
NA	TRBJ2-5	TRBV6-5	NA	TGTGCCAGCAGTTACTCGAGGGGGGATGTCGCCCAGTACTTC	CASSYSRGDVAQYF
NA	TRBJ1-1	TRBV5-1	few	TGCGCCAGCAGCTTGGACCCGAACACTGAAGCTTTCTTT	CASSLDPNTEAFF
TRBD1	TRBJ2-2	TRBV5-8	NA	TGTGCCAGCAGTCCTGGACAGGACCCTAGTGCCGGGGAGCTGTTTTTT	CASSPGQDPSAGELFF
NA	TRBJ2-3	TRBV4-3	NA	TGCGCCAGCAGCCAAGATGACCCCACAGATACGCAGTATTTT	CASSQDDPTDTQYF
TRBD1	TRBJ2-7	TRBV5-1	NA	TGCGCCAGCAGCTCTGACCCCTCACAGGGGGAGTACTTC	CASSSDPSQGEYF
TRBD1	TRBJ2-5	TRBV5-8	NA	TGTGCCAGCAGCTTGGGCGACAGGGGATCTTGGGAGACCCAGTACTTC	CASSLGDRGSWETQYF